Below are 26 T cell receptor beta chains sequenced from a single sample in a study of blood T cell repertoires in COVID-19. The repertoire was sequenced with immunoSEQ multiplex PCR; TCRdb's copy has only in-frame clones and lacks some. The table has around 330,000 clones, around 90% seen once. Sequenced input: PBMCs or T cells enriched from blood (not recorded which). The receptors originated from a woman aged 18-30 years who had recovered from COVID-19.

This clone came up once. The chain couples TRBV14 to TRBJ1-6; 8 nucleotides line up with TRBD1. V lost 3 bases to trimming and J lost 8 bases; unmatched junction nucleotides: 0. Germline CDR1 reads SGHDN; CDR2 reads FVKESK. The CDR3 sequence is 13 residues long. The CDR3 is CASSQDRDSPLHF. Here the CDR3 DNA reads TGTGCCAGCAGCCAGGACAGGGATTCACCCCTCCACTTT.

The genes are TRBV19 and TRBJ1-2; the match to TRBD1 covers 10 bases. The CDR3 covers 16 residues. CDR1 and CDR2 from the germline V gene are LNHDA and SQIVND (reference sequence). V dropped 7 bases and J dropped 5; count of bases not matched to a gene: 13. This chain's CDR3 is CASKRDRGPTSYGYTF. Written as DNA, the CDR3 is TGTGCCAGTAAGCGGGACAGGGGACCGACCTCTTATGGCTACACCTTC.

The chain recombines TRBV3-1 (or the pseudogene TRBV3-2) with TRBJ2-3; D unclear. The CDR3 sequence is 13 residues long. With 1 base removed from V and 7 bases from J, the gap between germline ends came to 9 bases. Germline V gene lookup returns CDR1 LGHDT and CDR2 YNNKEL (reference sequence). Written as DNA, the CDR3 is TGTGCCAGCAGCCAAGTATTAGCTTATACGCAGTATTTT. Translated, it gives CASSQVLAYTQYF.

This clone came up many times. V is TRBV30 and J is TRBJ1-2; D may be TRBD1 (6 bases). Germline-derived CDR1 and CDR2 are GTSNPN and SVGIG (reference sequence). CDR3 size: 16 residues. Trimming removed 2 bases at V and 0 bases at J, with 16 bases between. CDR3 sequence (DNA): TGTGCCTGGAGTCCTCCCTACAGGACAGCTAACTATGGCTACACCTTC. Its protein product is CAWSPPYRTANYGYTF.

Only one count was recorded for this clone. The CDR3 protein is CASSGGANQPQHF. The CDR3 DNA follows: TGTGCCAGCAGTGGCGGGGCTAATCAGCCCCAGCATTTT. This chain uses TRBV5-4 with TRBJ1-5, with D possibly matching TRBD1 (5 bases). With 5 bases removed from V and 4 bases from J, the gap between germline ends came to 10 bases. The CDR3 is 13 amino acids. The germline gives CDR1 SGHNT, CDR2 YYREEE (reference sequence).

The chain couples TRBV7-9 to TRBJ1-1; 9 bases map to TRBD1. The CDR3 length is 15 residues. Looked up from germline, CDR1 is SEHNR and CDR2 is FQNEAQ (reference sequence). Trimming took 4 bases from V and 0 from J; bases not matched to a gene: 3. Written as DNA, the CDR3 is TGTGCCAGCAGCTCGGGACAGGGTCTGAACACTGAAGCTTTCTTT. Translating it yields CASSSGQGLNTEAFF.

The chain couples TRBV19 to TRBJ2-5; TRBD1 might be the D (7 bases). Trimming took 3 bases from V and 4 from J, leaving 15 bases between them. The germline gives CDR1 LNHDA, CDR2 SQIVND (reference sequence). The CDR3 consists of 15 residues. CDR3 in DNA: TGTGCCAGTAGTATCGGCAGGGGGGCAGCAGAGACCCAGTACTTC. This codes for CASSIGRGAAETQYF.

The chain has TRBV2 and TRBJ2-7, with unresolved D. This CDR3 has 17 residues. Looked up from germline, CDR1 is SNHLY and CDR2 is FYNNEI. The V end was cut by 4 bases, the J end by 2 bases, with 21 bases between. The CDR3 DNA sequence: TGTGCCAGCAGTGGCTCTAGACTGTCAGAGATAACCTACGAGCAGTACTTC. This encodes CASSGSRLSEITYEQYF.

The V and J genes are TRBV5-6 and TRBJ2-5, with D perhaps TRBD1 (5 bases). The CDR3 length is 14 residues. With 0 bases removed from V and 7 bases from J, the gap between germline ends came to 13 bases. Germline assignment: CDR1 SGHDT and CDR2 YYEEEE. The CDR3 region is CASSLVSGQGTQYF. CDR3 in DNA: TGTGCCAGCAGCTTGGTTTCGGGTCAGGGGACCCAGTACTTC.

The sample holds one count of this clone. The genes are TRBV18 and TRBJ2-7; 9 bases agree with TRBD1. CDR3 length equals 14 residues. Trimming took 3 bases from V and 5 from J; bases not matched to a gene: 5. Per germline, CDR1 KGHSH and CDR2 LQKENI. In DNA, the CDR3 is TGTGCCAGCTCACCGGACAGGGGAAGGGACGAGCAGTACTTC. Its translation is CASSPDRGRDEQYF.

The chain has TRBV3-1 (or the pseudogene TRBV3-2) and TRBJ1-1; TRBD1 might be the D (6 bases). Trimming pared 4 bases from V and 0 bases from J, leaving 15 bases between. The CDR3 consists of 16 residues. Germline values: CDR1 LGHDT, CDR2 YNNKEL (reference sequence). CDR3 sequence: CASSPGGPSMNTEAFF. In DNA, the CDR3 is TGTGCCAGCAGCCCGGGGGGGCCTAGTATGAACACTGAAGCTTTCTTT.

This rearrangement joins TRBV28 to TRBJ1-2, with 8 bases fitting TRBD1. V shed 6 bases and J 0 bases; nucleotides not matched to a gene: 18. The CDR3 runs to 19 residues. Germline V lookup: CDR1 MDHEN, CDR2 SYDVKM. The CDR3 DNA sequence: TGTGCCAGCAGCCCCCGCAAATGGACAGGGAATATCACTAACTATGGCTACACCTTC. Its protein is CASSPRKWTGNITNYGYTF.

The chain is built from TRBV4-1 and TRBJ1-2; 9 nucleotides agree with TRBD1. CDR1 MGHRA and CDR2 YSYEKL come from the germline V gene. The CDR3 loop spans 16 amino acids. J gave up 8 bases and V 3 bases, and 13 bases lay outside the gene matches. The CDR3 DNA reads as TGCGCCAGCAGCCAGGGCCCGGGACAGGGCCCACGGGGCTACACCTTC. Residues: CASSQGPGQGPRGYTF.

V gene TRBV7-9 combines with J gene TRBJ2-5; D gene uncertain. The CDR3 has 14 amino acids. Per the germline V gene, CDR1 is SEHNR and CDR2 is FQNEAQ (reference sequence). V lost 3 bases and J 3 bases, leaving 11 bases between the germline ends. This CDR3 reads CASSLANREETQYF. The CDR3 bases are TGTGCCAGCAGCTTGGCCAACAGAGAAGAGACCCAGTACTTC.

The rearrangement joins TRBV18 to TRBJ2-3; D perhaps matches TRBD2 (6 bases). Germline assignment: CDR1 KGHSH and CDR2 LQKENI. The CDR3 extends over 16 amino acids. The germline V and J ends were trimmed by 4 bases and 1 base, with 15 bases remaining between them. The CDR3 here is CASSLSGVFGTDTQYF. CDR3 nucleotides: TGTGCCAGCTCACTCTCGGGGGTATTTGGCACAGATACGCAGTATTTT. The full variable domain, its missing parts supplied by reference TRBV18 and TRBJ2-3, is NAGVMQNPRHLVRRRGQEARLRCSPMKGHSHVYWYRQLPEEGLKFMVYLQKENIIDESGMPKERFSAEFPKEGPSILRIQQVVRGDSAAYFCASSLSGVFGTDTQYFGPGTRLTVL.

CDR3 region: CSASKVTGSYNSPLHF. As DNA, the CDR3 is TGCAGTGCTAGTAAGGTGACAGGGAGCTATAATTCACCCCTCCACTTT. The V and J genes are TRBV20-1 and TRBJ1-6; 7 bases are a match to TRBD1. With V trimmed by 3 bases and J by 3 bases, 8 bases remained unmatched. From germline, CDR1 is DFQATT and CDR2 SNEGSKA (reference sequence). This CDR3 has 16 amino acids.

The chain has TRBV27 and TRBJ2-7; 7 positions agree with TRBD1. V gave up 0 bases and J gave up 2 bases; unmatched junction bases: 4. The germline CDR1 and CDR2 sequences are MNHEY and SMNVEV (reference sequence). The CDR3 has 15 residues. The CDR3 nucleotides are TGTGCCAGCAGTTTATCGGTAACAGGGGCCTACGAGCAGTACTTC. It yields the protein CASSLSVTGAYEQYF.

This clone was detected only once. The chain employs TRBV19 and TRBJ1-4, with D hard to call. Per the germline V gene, CDR1 is LNHDA and CDR2 is SQIVND (reference sequence). The V gene lost 1 base and the J gene lost 7 bases, with 7 bases spanning the gap. The CDR3 contains 13 residues. The CDR3 DNA reads TGTGCCAGTAGTATAGGAGATGGTGAAAAACTGTTTTTT. This gives the protein CASSIGDGEKLFF.

This sequence joins TRBV7-9 and TRBJ1-6; D is unresolved. Germline V gene sequence: CDR1 SEHNR, CDR2 FQNEAQ (reference sequence). The CDR3 loop spans 14 amino acids. The V end was cut by 2 bases, the J end by 5 bases, with 7 bases between. The chain's CDR3 is CASSLYGDNSPLHF. Written as DNA, the CDR3 is TGTGCCAGCAGCTTATACGGGGATAATTCACCCCTCCACTTT.

The rearrangement joins TRBV19 to TRBJ1-5; the match to TRBD1 covers 7 bases. Trimming removed 5 bases from V and 2 bases from J; junction bases left unmatched: 3. Germline CDR1 LNHDA, CDR2 SQIVND (reference sequence). The CDR3 totals 14 residues. In DNA form, the CDR3 reads TGTGCCAGTAGTCCCACAGGGGGCAATCAGCCCCAGCATTTT. Amino acid sequence: CASSPTGGNQPQHF.

The chain is built from TRBV7-9 and TRBJ1-2, with TRBD1 matching 8 bases. The CDR3 runs to 14 residues. Trimming removed 5 bases from V and 6 bases from J; junction bases left unmatched: 8. The germline CDR1 and CDR2 sequences are SEHNR and FQNEAQ (reference sequence). The DNA of the CDR3 is TGTGCCAGCAGCGCGGGACAGGCTTATCATGGCTACACCTTC. The encoded protein is CASSAGQAYHGYTF.

This clone was picked up a small number of times. This chain uses TRBV4-2 with TRBJ1-4; no definite D call. V dropped 5 bases and J dropped 8 bases, with 12 bases sitting between them. The CDR3 loop spans 13 amino acids. CDR1 LGHNA and CDR2 YNFKEQ come from the germline V gene. The chain's CDR3 is CASSAGPREKLFF. The DNA of the CDR3 is TGTGCCAGCAGCGCGGGCCCAAGAGAAAAACTGTTTTTT.

J is TRBJ2-7 and V is TRBV6-5; 9 positions match TRBD2. The CDR3 totals 16 residues. Looked up from germline, CDR1 is MNHEY and CDR2 is SVGAGI. The V and J ends lost 2 bases and 1 base, in that order; junction bases with no gene match: 6. The CDR3 reads CASSYPRREGSYEQYF. CDR3 in DNA: TGTGCCAGCAGTTACCCGCGGCGGGAGGGATCCTACGAGCAGTACTTC.

This clone was observed a few times. The rearrangement links TRBV6-5 to TRBJ2-7; 8 bases line up with TRBD2. V shed 2 bases, J shed 2 bases, and the junction held 5 bases outside the gene matches. The CDR3 loop spans 15 amino acids. Germline values: CDR1 MNHEY, CDR2 SVGAGI. CDR3 sequence (DNA): TGTGCCAGCAGTTACGTAACTAGCGGTCCCTACGAGCAGTACTTC. Protein sequence: CASSYVTSGPYEQYF.

The chain joins TRBV4-3 to TRBJ2-7; 9 bases fit TRBD2. J was trimmed by 6 bases and V by 4 bases; bases with no gene match: 13. This CDR3 is 16 amino acids long. CDR1 is LGHNA and CDR2 is YSLEER in the germline V gene. The CDR3 DNA follows: TGCGCCAGCAGCCTCTACTCCGGGACTAGCTTTGGCGAGCAGTACTTC. As protein: CASSLYSGTSFGEQYF.

The chain recombines TRBV12-3 or TRBV12-4 with TRBJ1-2; D perhaps matches TRBD1 (5 bases). This CDR3 is 13 amino acids long. V lost 7 bases to trimming and J lost 4 bases, with 13 bases between them. CDR3 region: CASTRTPAYGYTF. The CDR3 region has the DNA TGTGCCAGCACTCGGACACCAGCCTATGGCTACACCTTC.